The 18 T cell receptor beta chains presented below share a single source sample, sequenced in a study of blood T cell repertoires in COVID-19. The table came from immunoSEQ multiplex PCR; TCRdb's copy has only in-frame clones and leaves some out. The sample holds under 250,000 clones; around 90% are singletons and the top ten take around 0.85%. The sample comprised peripheral blood. The source is a man in his fifties or sixties with COVID-19, enrolled during active disease.

CDR3 residues: CASSLGQGNEQFF. CDR3 sequence (DNA): TGTGCCAGCAGCTTAGGGCAGGGCAATGAGCAGTTCTTC. This chain uses TRBV7-9 with TRBJ2-1; D perhaps matches TRBD1 (5 bases). Trimming stripped 1 base from V and 6 bases from J, with 7 bases between. Per the germline V gene, CDR1 is SEHNR and CDR2 is FQNEAQ (reference sequence). CDR3 size: 13 residues.

The gene calls are TRBV6-5 and TRBJ1-5; D is ambiguous. V lost 6 bases and J lost 4, with 10 bases in between. CDR3 length: 13 amino acids. CDR1 is MNHEY, CDR2 SVGAGI, per germline. For the CDR3, the DNA is TGTGCCAGCAGACTAGACGGAAATCAGCCCCAGCATTTT. It is translated as CASRLDGNQPQHF.

J is TRBJ2-7 and V is TRBV13; 8 bases align to TRBD2. Trimming took 4 bases from V and 0 from J; bases not matched to a gene: 11. Germline lookup yields CDR1 PRHDT and CDR2 FYEKMQ (reference sequence). CDR3 length: 17 residues. This CDR3 is CASSSGGGRRSSYEQYF. CDR3 DNA sequence: TGTGCCAGCAGCTCCGGGGGGGGGCGAAGGAGCTCCTACGAGCAGTACTTC.

This clone was detected once. V gene TRBV5-4 combines with J gene TRBJ2-2, with 8 bases matching TRBD1. The CDR3 runs to 15 residues. Germline loops: CDR1 SGHNT, CDR2 YYREEE (reference sequence). The J segment lost 2 bases and the V segment lost 7 bases, leaving 7 bases of the junction unmatched. The DNA of the CDR3 is TGTGCCAGCCGCCCCGGGACAGGTAACACCGGGGAGCTGTTTTTT. This sequence encodes CASRPGTGNTGELFF.

In nucleotides, the CDR3 is TGTGCCAGCAGCTTAGGCGTAGAGAACTATGGCTACACCTTC. It codes for CASSLGVENYGYTF. The chain recombines TRBV11-3 with TRBJ1-2; D not resolved. The CDR3 is 14 amino acids. Trimming took 1 base from V and 2 from J, leaving 8 bases between them. Per germline, CDR1 SGHNT and CDR2 YENEEA.

The V call is TRBV28, the J call TRBJ2-2; D possibly corresponds to TRBD2 (5 bases). Germline CDR1 reads MDHEN; CDR2 reads SYDVKM. The V and J ends lost 5 bases and 3 bases respectively, with 10 bases between them. There are 14 residues in the CDR3. CDR3 region: CASSPPGDTGELFF. The CDR3 DNA follows: TGTGCCAGCAGTCCCCCCGGGGACACCGGGGAGCTGTTTTTT.

This clone was detected a few times. This rearrangement joins TRBV3-1 (or the pseudogene TRBV3-2) to TRBJ1-4; TRBD1 matches 7 bases. Losses at the gene ends were 3 bases for V and 2 bases for J; bases not matched to a gene: 12. The CDR3 contains 18 residues. Germline V lookup: CDR1 LGHDT, CDR2 YNNKEL (reference sequence). CDR3 sequence: CASSHPTLAGGTNEKLFF. For the CDR3, the DNA is TGTGCCAGCAGCCACCCCACCTTAGCAGGGGGGACTAATGAAAAACTGTTTTTT.

This chain links TRBV9 with TRBJ2-2, with 11 nucleotides matching TRBD2. CDR1 is SGDLS, CDR2 YYNGEE, per germline. Trimming cost V 4 bases and J 3 bases; bases outside gene matches: 8. The CDR3 sequence is 17 residues long. CDR3 region: CASSRVLLAGDTGELFF. The CDR3, as DNA: TGTGCCAGCAGCCGGGTCCTACTAGCGGGGGACACCGGGGAGCTGTTTTTT.

The sample holds one count of this clone. V is TRBV2 and J is TRBJ2-7; TRBD1 might be the D (6 bases). There are 15 residues in the CDR3. Deletions cut 3 bases from V and 6 bases from J, with 18 bases between. Per the germline V gene, CDR1 is SNHLY and CDR2 is FYNNEI. CDR3 sequence reads: CASSERTVGEAEQYF. Written as DNA, the CDR3 is TGTGCCAGCAGTGAGCGGACAGTCGGCGAAGCCGAGCAGTACTTC.

The gene calls are TRBV3-1 (or the pseudogene TRBV3-2) and TRBJ2-1, with 7 bases matching TRBD2. V trimming: 3 bases; J trimming: 7 bases; junction bases outside the gene matches: 12. The CDR3 loop spans 16 amino acids. The germline V gene has CDR1 LGHDT and CDR2 YNNKEL (reference sequence). The CDR3 loop is CASSQASRGGVNEQFF. In DNA form, the CDR3 reads TGTGCCAGCAGCCAGGCATCACGGGGAGGGGTGAATGAGCAGTTCTTC.

This chain connects TRBV5-1 to TRBJ2-7; 8 nucleotides match TRBD1. This CDR3 comprises 15 residues. The V gene end was trimmed by 0 bases and the J gene end by 0 bases; junction bases not matched to a gene: 2. Germline-derived CDR1 and CDR2 are SGHRS and YFSETQ. The CDR3 DNA reads TGCGCCAGCAGCTTGGCAGGGGGCCCCTCCTACGAGCAGTACTTC. It codes for CASSLAGGPSYEQYF.

V is TRBV6-2 or TRBV6-3 and J is TRBJ1-1; 8 bases agree with TRBD1. Germline-derived CDR1 and CDR2 are MNHEY and SVGEGT. This CDR3 spans 13 amino acids. V was pared by 2 bases and J by 14 bases, with 10 bases of the junction left unmatched. The CDR3 loop is CASSYRSAGGEFF. CDR3 nucleotides: TGTGCCAGCAGTTACCGGTCGGCAGGGGGCGAGTTCTTT.

This clone appeared once. The genes are TRBV19 and TRBJ1-3; 8 bases are shared with TRBD1. The length of the CDR3 is 14 residues. The germline gives CDR1 LNHDA, CDR2 SQIVND (reference sequence). Germline trimming cut 4 bases from V and 3 bases from J; bases unmatched to any gene: 2. The CDR3 region is CASSTTGDGNTIYF. The CDR3 nucleotides read TGTGCCAGTAGTACGACAGGGGATGGAAACACCATATATTTT.

This chain joins TRBV5-4 and TRBJ2-3, with 7 bases identical to TRBD1. V was clipped by 1 base and J by 4 bases; unmatched bases: 6. CDR3 length: 15 residues. The germline V gene has CDR1 SGHNT and CDR2 YYREEE (reference sequence). CDR3 DNA: TGTGCCAGCAGCTTGAGAGGGGGCGCGTCAGATACGCAGTATTTT. Residues: CASSLRGGASDTQYF.

The chain joins TRBV28 to TRBJ1-1; 8 bases are shared with TRBD1. Germline CDR1 and CDR2: MDHEN and SYDVKM. This CDR3 has 15 residues. The trim removed 9 bases at V and 0 bases at J, leaving 9 bases unmatched. The CDR3 is CASSSGGPMNTEAFF. DNA for the CDR3: TGTGCCAGTTCCTCAGGGGGCCCGATGAACACTGAAGCTTTCTTT.

This chain uses TRBV7-3 with TRBJ2-1; 9 nucleotides line up with TRBD2. The CDR3 loop spans 15 amino acids. V was pared by 5 bases and J by 0 bases, with 2 bases of the junction left unmatched. In germline, CDR1 is SGHTA, CDR2 FQGTGA. The CDR3 nucleotides are TGTGCCAGCAGCATTAGCGGGAGCTCCTACAATGAGCAGTTCTTC. Protein: CASSISGSSYNEQFF.

The sample holds a few counts of this clone. The rearrangement links TRBV18 to TRBJ1-2; 8 nucleotides line up with TRBD1. Germline CDR1 is KGHSH and CDR2 is LQKENI. The J segment lost 3 bases and the V segment lost 2 bases, leaving 8 bases of the junction unmatched. The CDR3 loop spans 16 amino acids. CDR3 protein: CASSPTRQGIDYGYTF. Here the CDR3 DNA reads TGTGCCAGCTCACCAACTAGACAGGGGATCGACTATGGCTACACCTTC.

The V and J genes are TRBV27 and TRBJ1-4; 11 bases are shared with TRBD1. J lost 8 bases, V lost 8 bases, and 10 bases had no gene match. This CDR3 contains 15 residues. Germline CDR1 reads MNHEY; CDR2 reads SMNVEV (reference sequence). CDR3 DNA: TGTGCCAGCGGCTTCTCGGGGACAGGGGGGGAAAAACTGTTTTTT. Its translation is CASGFSGTGGEKLFF.